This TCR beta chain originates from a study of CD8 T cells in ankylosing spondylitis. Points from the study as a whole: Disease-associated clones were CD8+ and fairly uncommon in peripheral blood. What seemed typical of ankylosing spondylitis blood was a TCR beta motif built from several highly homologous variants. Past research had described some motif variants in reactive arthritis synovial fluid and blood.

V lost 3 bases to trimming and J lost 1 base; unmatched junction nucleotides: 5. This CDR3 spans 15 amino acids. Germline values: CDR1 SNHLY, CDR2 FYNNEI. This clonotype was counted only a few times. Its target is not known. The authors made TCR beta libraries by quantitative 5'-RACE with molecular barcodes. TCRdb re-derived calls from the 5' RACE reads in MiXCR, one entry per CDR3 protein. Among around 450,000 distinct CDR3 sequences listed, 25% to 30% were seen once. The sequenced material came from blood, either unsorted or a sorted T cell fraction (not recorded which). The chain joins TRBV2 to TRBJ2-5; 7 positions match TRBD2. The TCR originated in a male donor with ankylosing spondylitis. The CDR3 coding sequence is TGTGCCAGCAGTGACCCCGGGACTACCCAAGAGACCCAGTACTTC. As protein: CASSDPGTTQETQYF.